This TCR beta chain emerged from a study of cytomegalovirus exposure and HLA in healthy donors. CDR1 LNHDA and CDR2 SQIVND come from the germline V gene (reference sequence). V dropped 4 bases and J dropped 1; count of bases not matched to a gene: 8. The CDR3 sequence is 19 residues long. The PCR used 60 Vbeta and 13 Jbeta primers. The data were produced by immunoSEQ multiplex PCR, yet TCRdb's version contains in-frame clones alone and is incomplete. Of 150,000 or so clones in the sample, around 73% are singletons; the top ten hold roughly 1.5%. The study, taken as a whole, reports: Sequencing artifact likely explains a cluster of highly shared sequence variants. High specificity and sensitivity for cytomegalovirus status were reported for the classifier.

A remark on this clone: As yet, its antigen is unknown.

The sample comprised PBMCs. The clonotype comes from a female donor in good health and CMV-seronegative. The rearrangement uses TRBV19 and TRBJ2-3, with 16 nucleotides matching TRBD2. The CDR3 spells CASSTRGTSGRAGTDTQYF. CDR3 in DNA: TGTGCCAGTAGTACCCGCGGGACTAGCGGGAGGGCGGGCACAGATACGCAGTATTTT.